This TCR beta chain was recorded in a study of T cell responses to AZD1222 COVID-19 vaccine. Whole-study results and caveats: A reported finding is that nearly half of spike-specific TCRs target unmutated variant regions. Clonal diversity was possibly underestimated; the donors were predominantly white British and more often female. Across the whole spike, CD4 TCRs peaked at regions 160-218 and 743-854.

Profiled with immunoSEQ multiplex PCR; TCRdb holds only in-frame clones, not every one. The data show 98,000 or so clones, approximately 90% seen once. Comments on this clone: Its antigen is unknown.

The CDR3 runs to 15 residues. Per the germline V gene, CDR1 is SGHNT and CDR2 is YYREEE (reference sequence). V dropped 5 bases and J dropped 3; count of bases not matched to a gene: 9. Sequencing used peripheral blood, obtained on day 0 of MenACWY control vaccination. The TCR sequence derives from an adult in good health. The chain joins TRBV5-4 to TRBJ1-2, with TRBD1 matching 8 bases. The CDR3 loop is CASRAEVTGDYGYTF. The CDR3 coding sequence is TGTGCCAGCAGGGCGGAGGTGACAGGGGACTATGGCTACACCTTC.